A selection of T cell receptor beta chains follows, all from one sample in a study of control samples from healthy donors and cancer patients. The protocol was immunoSEQ multiplex PCR, while the TCRdb copy is restricted to in-frame clones and leaves out a portion. The table has about 140,000 clones, roughly 94% seen once. Material for sequencing was blood. The source is a man in his forties or fifties in good health. Each CDR3 is given with its conserved first and last residue. The order of the fields is V gene, J gene, clone size, D gene, CDR3 DNA, CDR3 protein. The D gene is left open where the match is weak. Clone size is stated in some rows and not others, as once, few, many or a class when expanded.

v_call: TRBV18; j_call: TRBJ1-4; clone_size: NA; d_call: TRBD1; cdr3_nt: TGTGCCAGCTCACGTCCCGGGACAGGGATTGACAACGAAAAACTGTTTTTT; cdr3_aa: CASSRPGTGIDNEKLFF
v_call: TRBV28; j_call: TRBJ2-7; clone_size: NA; d_call: NA; cdr3_nt: TGTGCCAGCAGTTTTTTAACGTGGTATGAACATGACTCCTACGAGCAGTACTTC; cdr3_aa: CASSFLTWYEHDSYEQYF
v_call: TRBV6-4; j_call: TRBJ2-7; clone_size: NA; d_call: TRBD2; cdr3_nt: TGTGCCAGCAGTGAAAGCGGGGGGGCCTACGAGCAGTACTTC; cdr3_aa: CASSESGGAYEQYF
v_call: TRBV9; j_call: TRBJ2-2; clone_size: NA; d_call: NA; cdr3_nt: TGTGCCAGCAGCTCCCTTTCGGGGACCGGGGAGCTGTTTTTT; cdr3_aa: CASSSLSGTGELFF
v_call: TRBV18; j_call: TRBJ2-1; clone_size: once; d_call: TRBD2; cdr3_nt: TGTGCCAGCTCAAATCTAGCGGGGGCCTCTGGGAATGAGCAGTTCTTC; cdr3_aa: CASSNLAGASGNEQFF
v_call: TRBV9; j_call: TRBJ1-1; clone_size: NA; d_call: NA; cdr3_nt: TGTGCCAGCGGTGGGACAAGAAACACTGAAGCTTTCTTT; cdr3_aa: CASGGTRNTEAFF
v_call: TRBV11-2; j_call: TRBJ1-4; clone_size: NA; d_call: NA; cdr3_nt: TGTGCCAGCAGCTTAGATTCAACTAATGAAAAACTGTTTTTT; cdr3_aa: CASSLDSTNEKLFF
v_call: TRBV19; j_call: TRBJ1-3; clone_size: once; d_call: NA; cdr3_nt: TGTGCCAGTAGTATCTCTGGAAACACCATATATTTT; cdr3_aa: CASSISGNTIYF
v_call: TRBV12-3/TRBV12-4; j_call: TRBJ1-2; clone_size: NA; d_call: NA; cdr3_nt: TGTGCCAGCAATGGGAGGGGCATCTATGGCTACACCTTC; cdr3_aa: CASNGRGIYGYTF
v_call: TRBV27; j_call: TRBJ1-6; clone_size: NA; d_call: NA; cdr3_nt: TGTGCCAGCAGTTCAACCGACACCCAGGGTATCATCTCACCCCTCCACTTT; cdr3_aa: CASSSTDTQGIISPLHF
v_call: TRBV3-1/TRBV3-2; j_call: TRBJ1-3; clone_size: NA; d_call: NA; cdr3_nt: TGTGCCAGCAGCCACCCCACGGGCGGGAAAAACACCATATATTTT; cdr3_aa: CASSHPTGGKNTIYF
v_call: TRBV28; j_call: TRBJ1-2; clone_size: once; d_call: NA; cdr3_nt: TGTGCCAGCAGTTTATCGCCGGGAACAGGGAACTATGGCTACACCTTC; cdr3_aa: CASSLSPGTGNYGYTF
v_call: TRBV6-5; j_call: TRBJ1-1; clone_size: NA; d_call: NA; cdr3_nt: TGTGCCAGCAGTTACGTAAGTCCCCAGGGAGCTTTCTTT; cdr3_aa: CASSYVSPQGAFF
v_call: TRBV19; j_call: TRBJ2-2; clone_size: NA; d_call: TRBD2; cdr3_nt: TGTGCCAGTAGTATTGGGAGATTTTATAGGGAGGGAGGGCCCGGGGAGCTGTTTTTT; cdr3_aa: CASSIGRFYREGGPGELFF
v_call: TRBV28; j_call: TRBJ2-7; clone_size: NA; d_call: NA; cdr3_nt: TGTGCCAGCAGACCTACTACTTCCGGGACTCAGCGATCCTACGAGCAGTACTTC; cdr3_aa: CASRPTTSGTQRSYEQYF
v_call: TRBV6-1; j_call: TRBJ1-5; clone_size: once; d_call: TRBD1; cdr3_nt: TGTGCCAGCAGTGTATTAACAGGGGGCAGCAATCAGCCCCAGCATTTT; cdr3_aa: CASSVLTGGSNQPQHF
v_call: TRBV18; j_call: TRBJ1-1; clone_size: NA; d_call: NA; cdr3_nt: TGTGCCAGCTCACCGGTAGGGGGGCGCGGAGAAGCTTTCTTT; cdr3_aa: CASSPVGGRGEAFF
v_call: TRBV9; j_call: TRBJ2-7; clone_size: NA; d_call: NA; cdr3_nt: TGTGCCAGCAGCGAGGGGACGGAATCCTACGAGCAGTACTTC; cdr3_aa: CASSEGTESYEQYF
v_call: TRBV11-3; j_call: TRBJ2-1; clone_size: NA; d_call: NA; cdr3_nt: TGTGCCAGCAGCTTAGTATCAGCCCACAATGAGCAGTTCTTC; cdr3_aa: CASSLVSAHNEQFF
v_call: TRBV4-2; j_call: TRBJ1-5; clone_size: NA; d_call: TRBD1; cdr3_nt: TGTGCCAGCAGCCCGTGGGGGGAGGGGGCTCAGCCCCAGCATTTT; cdr3_aa: CASSPWGEGAQPQHF
v_call: TRBV2; j_call: TRBJ2-5; clone_size: NA; d_call: NA; cdr3_nt: TGTGCCAGCAGTGAAGATGGAGGGAGGAAGACCCAGTACTTC; cdr3_aa: CASSEDGGRKTQYF
v_call: TRBV18; j_call: TRBJ1-5; clone_size: many; d_call: NA; cdr3_nt: TGTGCCAGCTCACCATTTGGGGGGCAGGGCAATCAGCCCCAGCATTTT; cdr3_aa: CASSPFGGQGNQPQHF
v_call: TRBV2; j_call: TRBJ2-3; clone_size: NA; d_call: NA; cdr3_nt: TGTGCCAGAGCCCCTAGGGATACGCAGTATTTT; cdr3_aa: CARAPRDTQYF
v_call: TRBV5-5; j_call: TRBJ2-2; clone_size: NA; d_call: TRBD2; cdr3_nt: TGTGCCAGCAGCTTGCTAGCGGGATACACCGGGGAGCTGTTTTTT; cdr3_aa: CASSLLAGYTGELFF
v_call: TRBV4-2; j_call: TRBJ2-3; clone_size: NA; d_call: NA; cdr3_nt: TGTGCCAGCAGCCAAGTAGGGGAAAAAAGCACAGATACGCAGTATTTT; cdr3_aa: CASSQVGEKSTDTQYF
v_call: TRBV6-6; j_call: TRBJ2-7; clone_size: NA; d_call: NA; cdr3_nt: TGTGCCAGCAGTCAGGACAGTAACTCCTACGAGCAGTACTTC; cdr3_aa: CASSQDSNSYEQYF
v_call: TRBV11-2; j_call: TRBJ1-6; clone_size: NA; d_call: TRBD1; cdr3_nt: TGTGCCAGCCGGTCGGGCCAGACAGGGTCAGGTTCACCCCTCCACTTT; cdr3_aa: CASRSGQTGSGSPLHF
v_call: TRBV6-5; j_call: TRBJ1-4; clone_size: once; d_call: NA; cdr3_nt: TGTGCCAGCAGTTACTCGGGAGGGAAACTGTTTTTT; cdr3_aa: CASSYSGGKLFF
v_call: TRBV5-4; j_call: TRBJ2-5; clone_size: NA; d_call: TRBD2; cdr3_nt: TGTGCCAGCAGCGCCCCTCGCGGGAGGGAAGAGACCCAGTACTTC; cdr3_aa: CASSAPRGREETQYF
v_call: TRBV5-8; j_call: TRBJ2-7; clone_size: once; d_call: TRBD2; cdr3_nt: TGTGCCAGCAGCTTTGGACTAGCTGGTGAGCAGTACTTC; cdr3_aa: CASSFGLAGEQYF
v_call: TRBV4-3; j_call: TRBJ2-1; clone_size: NA; d_call: TRBD1; cdr3_nt: TGCGCCAGCAGTCCCAGGACAGGCCAGAGCTCCTACAATGAGCAGTTCTTC; cdr3_aa: CASSPRTGQSSYNEQFF
v_call: TRBV5-6; j_call: TRBJ1-2; clone_size: NA; d_call: NA; cdr3_nt: TGTGCCAGCAGCTTGCTCATCCAGGACGGGCGGTATGGCTACACCTTC; cdr3_aa: CASSLLIQDGRYGYTF
v_call: TRBV9; j_call: TRBJ1-2; clone_size: NA; d_call: NA; cdr3_nt: TGTGCCAGCAGCGTAACTCAGGACAAAATTTATGGCTACACCTTC; cdr3_aa: CASSVTQDKIYGYTF
v_call: TRBV6-5; j_call: TRBJ1-1; clone_size: NA; d_call: NA; cdr3_nt: TGTGCCAGCCCCACCCCCCCAGGGCTAAACACTGAAGCTTTCTTT; cdr3_aa: CASPTPPGLNTEAFF
v_call: TRBV2; j_call: TRBJ2-7; clone_size: NA; d_call: TRBD2; cdr3_nt: TGTGCCAGCAGTGAAGCAAGCGGGGGCTTCTACGAGCAGTACTTC; cdr3_aa: CASSEASGGFYEQYF
v_call: TRBV7-2; j_call: TRBJ1-2; clone_size: NA; d_call: NA; cdr3_nt: TGTGCCAGCAGCTTAAGGGCAGGGAGTGAGGGGGGCGGCTACACCTTC; cdr3_aa: CASSLRAGSEGGGYTF
v_call: TRBV2; j_call: TRBJ2-6; clone_size: NA; d_call: TRBD1; cdr3_nt: TGTGCCAGCAGAGGGACAGGGGGCCCCTCTGGGGCCAACGTCCTGACTTTC; cdr3_aa: CASRGTGGPSGANVLTF
v_call: TRBV5-1; j_call: TRBJ1-2; clone_size: NA; d_call: NA; cdr3_nt: TGCGCCAGCAGCCCCCTTGTCTGGGACGCTCATGGCTACACCTTC; cdr3_aa: CASSPLVWDAHGYTF
v_call: TRBV7-2; j_call: TRBJ1-2; clone_size: NA; d_call: TRBD1; cdr3_nt: TGTGCCAGCAGCTTTCGACAGGGAGATGGCTACACCTTC; cdr3_aa: CASSFRQGDGYTF
v_call: TRBV5-4; j_call: TRBJ2-1; clone_size: NA; d_call: NA; cdr3_nt: TGTGCCAGCAGGCCCCTCGGTGGGAAGCGGGATGAGCAGTTCTTC; cdr3_aa: CASRPLGGKRDEQFF
v_call: TRBV20-1; j_call: TRBJ1-4; clone_size: NA; d_call: NA; cdr3_nt: TGCAGTGCCAGTGCTAATGAAAAACTGTTTTTT; cdr3_aa: CSASANEKLFF
v_call: TRBV5-1; j_call: TRBJ2-7; clone_size: NA; d_call: NA; cdr3_nt: TGCGCCAGCAGCTTGGACAGCTACTACGAGCAGTACTTC; cdr3_aa: CASSLDSYYEQYF
v_call: TRBV3-1/TRBV3-2; j_call: TRBJ1-1; clone_size: NA; d_call: NA; cdr3_nt: TGTGCCAGCAGCCAAGGGATAGAGGCAACGGGAGCTTTCTTT; cdr3_aa: CASSQGIEATGAFF
v_call: TRBV6-5; j_call: TRBJ2-5; clone_size: NA; d_call: TRBD1; cdr3_nt: TGTGCCAGCATGGGGACAGGGTCCCCCCAGAAGACCCAGTACTTC; cdr3_aa: CASMGTGSPQKTQYF
v_call: TRBV14; j_call: TRBJ2-5; clone_size: NA; d_call: NA; cdr3_nt: TGTGCCAGCAGCCAAGCTCGGGGGGCGTACCAAGAGACCCAGTACTTC; cdr3_aa: CASSQARGAYQETQYF
v_call: TRBV7-2; j_call: TRBJ2-3; clone_size: NA; d_call: NA; cdr3_nt: TGTGCCAGCAGCTTAGAACATTCTAGCACAGATACGCAGTATTTT; cdr3_aa: CASSLEHSSTDTQYF
v_call: TRBV27; j_call: TRBJ2-1; clone_size: once; d_call: TRBD2; cdr3_nt: TGTGCCAGCAGTTTATGGGGGGGAGGCGATTACAATGAGCAGTTCTTC; cdr3_aa: CASSLWGGGDYNEQFF
v_call: TRBV2; j_call: TRBJ1-2; clone_size: NA; d_call: NA; cdr3_nt: TGTGCCATCGTATTTTCGGGCCACTCCAACTATGGCTACACCTTC; cdr3_aa: CAIVFSGHSNYGYTF
v_call: TRBV23-1; j_call: TRBJ2-1; clone_size: NA; d_call: NA; cdr3_nt: TGCGCCAGCAGTTGGACAGTCCCGAGTCCCTACAATGAGCAGTTCTTC; cdr3_aa: CASSWTVPSPYNEQFF
v_call: TRBV29-1; j_call: TRBJ2-5; clone_size: NA; d_call: TRBD2; cdr3_nt: TGCAGCGACCTAACCCCGACTAGCGGGGATTACACGAGGGAGACCCAGTACTTC; cdr3_aa: CSDLTPTSGDYTRETQYF
v_call: TRBV3-1/TRBV3-2; j_call: TRBJ1-1; clone_size: NA; d_call: TRBD1; cdr3_nt: TGTGCCAGCAGTTACAGGGGTGCGGGCACTGAAGCTTTCTTT; cdr3_aa: CASSYRGAGTEAFF
v_call: TRBV3-1/TRBV3-2; j_call: TRBJ2-7; clone_size: NA; d_call: NA; cdr3_nt: TGTGCCAGCAGCCAAGACAAAATCAGGGGGGACGAGCAGTACTTC; cdr3_aa: CASSQDKIRGDEQYF
v_call: TRBV7-8; j_call: TRBJ1-2; clone_size: NA; d_call: NA; cdr3_nt: TGTGCCAGCAGCCTGTCCGGATTTGGCTACACCTTC; cdr3_aa: CASSLSGFGYTF
v_call: TRBV9; j_call: TRBJ1-2; clone_size: NA; d_call: NA; cdr3_nt: TGTGCCAGCAGCGCAACCGCCGGCGCGAGATCGAACTATGGCTACACCTTC; cdr3_aa: CASSATAGARSNYGYTF
v_call: TRBV3-1/TRBV3-2; j_call: TRBJ2-7; clone_size: NA; d_call: TRBD2; cdr3_nt: TGTGCCAGCAGCCAAACCCAGGGGACTAGCGGGAGAGTGTACGAGCAGTACTTC; cdr3_aa: CASSQTQGTSGRVYEQYF
v_call: TRBV7-3; j_call: TRBJ2-1; clone_size: NA; d_call: NA; cdr3_nt: TGTGCCAGCAGCCTGGATATCTGGGCTCCATACAATGAGCAGTTCTTC; cdr3_aa: CASSLDIWAPYNEQFF
v_call: TRBV7-3; j_call: TRBJ2-3; clone_size: NA; d_call: TRBD2; cdr3_nt: TGTGCCAGCAGCTTAACGACTAGCGGGGGCACAGATACGCAGTATTTT; cdr3_aa: CASSLTTSGGTDTQYF